Following are 13 T cell receptor beta chains from one sample sequenced in a study of T-cell memory formation after mild COVID-19. One entry per CDR3 protein, called by TCRdb with MiXCR from the 5' RACE reads. The sample lists fewer than 550,000 distinct CDR3 sequences, 20% seen once, with roughly 8.4% in the top ten. The sample was PBMCs or a T cell subset sorted from them (not recorded which). The receptor set was obtained from an adult woman who had mild COVID-19 (a few samples of this study predate the infection). Cell type and time point are not known.

V is TRBV5-6 and J is TRBJ1-2, with TRBD1 identical over 7 bases. The CDR3 is 14 amino acids. With V trimmed by 0 bases and J by 4 bases, 3 bases remained unmatched. In germline, CDR1 is SGHDT, CDR2 YYEEEE. The CDR3 is CASSLEDRSYGYTF. The CDR3 DNA sequence: TGTGCCAGCAGCTTGGAGGACAGGAGCTATGGCTACACCTTC.

The CDR3 here is CASSLFRRDLGTQYF. The DNA of the CDR3 is TGTGCCAGCAGCTTGTTTCGGCGAGATCTAGGGACCCAGTACTTC. This chain links TRBV5-5 with TRBJ2-5, with unresolved D. Germline loops: CDR1 SGHKS, CDR2 YYEKEE (reference sequence). The CDR3 consists of 15 residues. Trimming removed 1 base at V and 7 bases at J, with 17 bases between.

V gene TRBV27 combines with J gene TRBJ2-7, with 7 positions matching TRBD1. The CDR3 has 16 residues. Losses at the gene ends were 3 bases for V and 3 bases for J; bases not matched to a gene: 11. The germline V gene has CDR1 MNHEY and CDR2 SMNVEV (reference sequence). The CDR3 reads CASSFGPRQGNYEQYF. Here the CDR3 DNA reads TGTGCCAGCAGTTTCGGGCCCAGACAGGGTAACTACGAGCAGTACTTC.

V usage is TRBV5-4 and J usage is TRBJ2-3; D gene uncertain. Germline CDR1 and CDR2: SGHNT and YYREEE (reference sequence). V was trimmed by 5 bases and J by 2 bases, leaving 15 bases between them. The CDR3 has 15 residues. The CDR3: CASRPRSAFTDTQYF. For the CDR3, the DNA is TGTGCCAGCAGGCCAAGGTCAGCCTTCACAGATACGCAGTATTTT.

This sequence joins TRBV30 and TRBJ1-1; tentative D call: TRBD1 (6 bases). This CDR3 comprises 13 residues. V lost 4 bases and J 2 bases, leaving 11 bases between the germline ends. CDR1 is GTSNPN, CDR2 SVGIG, per germline (reference sequence). CDR3 protein: CAWKRQANTEAFF. The DNA of the CDR3 is TGTGCCTGGAAGAGACAGGCCAACACTGAAGCTTTCTTT. Filled out from reference TRBV30 and TRBJ1-1, the complete variable domain reads SQTIHQWPATLVQPVGSPLSLECTVEGTSNPNLYWYRQAAGRGLQLLFYSVGIGQISSEVPQNLSASRPQDRQFILSSKKLLLSDSGFYLCAWKRQANTEAFFGQGTRLTVV.

This clonotype was observed a single time. The V gene is TRBV9, the J gene TRBJ1-6; D remains unclear. The germline gives CDR1 SGDLS, CDR2 YYNGEE. The CDR3 sequence is 16 residues long. V was clipped by 2 bases and J by 0 bases, with 9 bases between them. CDR3 residues: CASSVSRASYNSPLHF. The CDR3 nucleotides read TGTGCCAGCAGCGTTAGCCGGGCCTCCTATAATTCACCCCTCCACTTT.

This clonotype has just a few counts. Here the CDR3 DNA reads TGCGCCAGCAGCCACCCCGACAGGCCCTACGAGCAGTACTTC. Its protein is CASSHPDRPYEQYF. The rearrangement links TRBV4-1 to TRBJ2-7; D might be TRBD1 (6 bases). The V end lost 3 bases, the J end lost 2 bases, and 11 bases lay between the germline ends. Germline V gene sequence: CDR1 MGHRA, CDR2 YSYEKL. CDR3 length: 14 residues.

This clonotype has just a few counts. This chain links TRBV6-5 with TRBJ2-7; 9 bases align to TRBD1. J was trimmed by 6 bases and V by 5 bases; bases with no gene match: 14. Germline assignment: CDR1 MNHEY and CDR2 SVGAGI. This CDR3 is built from 16 residues. The CDR3 DNA reads as TGTGCCAGCAGTGCTTTTATTCCGGGACAGGGCTCCGAGCAGTACTTC. Protein product: CASSAFIPGQGSEQYF.

This clonotype was counted between two and nine times. The gene calls are TRBV5-1 and TRBJ2-7; the D call may be TRBD1 or TRBD2 (5 bases each). The CDR3 has 14 amino acids. Trimming shortened V by 0 bases and J by 5 bases, and 12 bases separated the two germline ends. Germline CDR1 SGHRS, CDR2 YFSETQ. In DNA, the CDR3 is TGCGCCAGCAGCTTGGGTCAGGGAGTGAACGAGCAGTACTTC. This codes for CASSLGQGVNEQYF.

The chain links TRBV2 to TRBJ1-5; unclear D gene. Trimming cost V 7 bases and J 0 bases, with 13 bases left between them. CDR3 size: 15 residues. Germline V gene lookup returns CDR1 SNHLY and CDR2 FYNNEI. CDR3 DNA sequence: TGTGCCAGCAACTCTAGAACCTATAGCAATCAGCCCCAGCATTTT. It specifies CASNSRTYSNQPQHF.

V usage is TRBV6-6 and J usage is TRBJ1-5, with D unresolved. From germline, CDR1 is MNHNY and CDR2 SVGAGI (reference sequence). The CDR3 runs to 13 residues. V was shortened by 5 bases and J by 5 bases, with 10 bases between the two germline ends. The CDR3 reads CASSGHSDQPQHF. In nucleotides, the CDR3 is TGTGCCAGCAGTGGCCATTCGGATCAGCCCCAGCATTTT.

The chain combines TRBV7-2 with TRBJ2-4; no definite D call. With 3 bases removed from V and 0 bases from J, the gap between germline ends came to 6 bases. Germline V gives CDR1 SGHTA, CDR2 FQGNSA. The CDR3 runs to 14 residues. This CDR3 is CASSFNTAKNIQYF. CDR3 in DNA: TGTGCCAGCAGCTTCAATACAGCCAAAAACATTCAGTACTTC. The full variable domain, rest sourced from reference TRBV7-2 and TRBJ2-4, is GAGVSQSPSNKVTEKGKDVELRCDPISGHTALYWYRQSLGQGLEFLIYFQGNSAPDKSGLPSDRFSAERTGGSVSTLTIQRTQQEDSAVYLCASSFNTAKNIQYFGAGTRLSVL.

J is TRBJ2-3 and V is TRBV9, with no clear D. The V gene lost 3 bases and the J gene lost 0 bases, with 11 bases spanning the gap. CDR3 length equals 15 residues. Germline CDR1 reads SGDLS; CDR2 reads YYNGEE. CDR3: CASSATQTSTDTQYF. CDR3 DNA: TGTGCCAGCAGCGCGACACAAACTAGCACAGATACGCAGTATTTT.